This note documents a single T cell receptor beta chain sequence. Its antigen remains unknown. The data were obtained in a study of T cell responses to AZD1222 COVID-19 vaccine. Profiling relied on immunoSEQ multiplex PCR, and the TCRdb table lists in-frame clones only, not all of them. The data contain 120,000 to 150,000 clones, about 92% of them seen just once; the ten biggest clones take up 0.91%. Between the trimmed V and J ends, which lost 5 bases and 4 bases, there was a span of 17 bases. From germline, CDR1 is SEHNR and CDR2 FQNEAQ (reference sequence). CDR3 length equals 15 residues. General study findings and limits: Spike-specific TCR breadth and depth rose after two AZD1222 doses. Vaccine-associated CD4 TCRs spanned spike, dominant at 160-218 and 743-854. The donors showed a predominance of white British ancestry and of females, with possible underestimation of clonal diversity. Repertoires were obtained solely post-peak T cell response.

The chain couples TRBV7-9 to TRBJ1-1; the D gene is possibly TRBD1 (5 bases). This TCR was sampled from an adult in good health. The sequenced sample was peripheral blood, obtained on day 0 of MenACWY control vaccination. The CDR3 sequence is CASSPRGPGGTEAFF. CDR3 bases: TGTGCCAGCAGCCCCCGGGGACCGGGGGGCACTGAAGCTTTCTTT.